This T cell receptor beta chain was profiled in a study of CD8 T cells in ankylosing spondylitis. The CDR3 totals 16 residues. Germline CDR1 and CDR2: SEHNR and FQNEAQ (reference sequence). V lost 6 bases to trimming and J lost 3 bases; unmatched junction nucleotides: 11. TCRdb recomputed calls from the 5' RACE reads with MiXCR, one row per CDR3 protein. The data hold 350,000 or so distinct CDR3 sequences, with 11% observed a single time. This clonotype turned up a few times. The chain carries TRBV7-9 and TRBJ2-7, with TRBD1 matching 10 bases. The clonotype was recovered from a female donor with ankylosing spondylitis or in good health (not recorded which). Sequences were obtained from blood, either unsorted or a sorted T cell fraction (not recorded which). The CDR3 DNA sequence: TGTGCCAGCAGTCAGAGAGCCGGGACAGGGGACTACGAGCAGTACTTC. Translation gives CASSQRAGTGDYEQYF.